This is a list of T cell receptor beta chains from one sample in a study of blood T cell repertoires in COVID-19. The table came from immunoSEQ multiplex PCR; TCRdb's copy has only in-frame clones and leaves some out. The table records some 150,000 clones, 80% to 90% of them present only once. The sample comprised peripheral blood. The receptors here all came from a woman in her sixties with COVID-19, enrolled during active disease. The CDR3 runs from the conserved cysteine through the conserved F or W. A D gene is named only where the DNA matches it firmly. Part of the rows lack a size; the others show once, few, many or a class for expanded clones.

TRBV10-3,TRBJ2-7,TRBD1,-,TGTGCCATCAGTGGTACCGGGACAGGGGGCGGATACGAGCAGTACTTC,CAISGTGTGGGYEQYF
TRBV4-3,TRBJ1-2,-,once,TGCGCCAGCAGCCAGCAGGGTTCATACTATGGCTACACCTTC,CASSQQGSYYGYTF
TRBV4-2,TRBJ1-5,-,-,TGTGCCAGCAGCCAAGGTCAGGGTCCGGATAGCAATCAGCCCCAGCATTTT,CASSQGQGPDSNQPQHF
TRBV28,TRBJ2-3,-,once,TGTGCCAGCAGTTCGTCGCCGAGAGAGCGGCCCTTT,CASSSSPRERPF
TRBV7-8,TRBJ1-2,TRBD1,-,TGTGCCAGCAGCTCCCGACAGGGCCACTTCTTC,CASSSRQGHFF
TRBV7-8,TRBJ2-7,-,-,TGTGCCAGCAGCGGCAGCTCCTACGAGCAGTACTTC,CASSGSSYEQYF
TRBV6-5,TRBJ1-1,-,once,TGTGCCAGCAGTTTCGGCGAACAGGGCACTGAAGCTTTCTTT,CASSFGEQGTEAFF
TRBV5-4,TRBJ1-2,TRBD1,few,TGTGCCACACAACCACGGGACAGCTATGGCTACACCTTC,CATQPRDSYGYTF
TRBV4-3,TRBJ2-7,-,-,TGCGCCAGCAGCCAGTCAGGGATGGGCTACGAGCAGTACTTC,CASSQSGMGYEQYF
TRBV4-2,TRBJ2-5,-,-,TGTGCCAGCAGCCAGACCCGTAGGGGTCAAGAGACCCAGTACTTC,CASSQTRRGQETQYF
TRBV12-5,TRBJ1-4,TRBD1,-,TGTGCTAGTGGTTTCATTACCGGGACAGGGGGAAAAGGTGAAAAACTGTTTTTT,CASGFITGTGGKGEKLFF
TRBV2,TRBJ1-2,-,-,TGTGCCAGCAGTGATCGGGGGGCGAAGCACTCTGGCTACACCTTC,CASSDRGAKHSGYTF
TRBV3-1/TRBV3-2,TRBJ2-7,TRBD1,few,TGTGCCAGCAGCCAGTGGACAGGGCGGCTGGACGAGCAGTACTTC,CASSQWTGRLDEQYF
TRBV6-5,TRBJ2-1,TRBD2,-,TGTGCCAGCAGTCCTAGCGGGGGGGCCAGCAATGAGCAGTTCTTC,CASSPSGGASNEQFF
TRBV7-3,TRBJ2-1,TRBD2,-,TGTGCCAGCAGCTTAGATGGGCTAGCGGGGGTCAATGAGCAGTTCTTC,CASSLDGLAGVNEQFF
TRBV5-1,TRBJ2-7,-,-,TGCGCCAGCAGCCCCGAGTCCTACGAGCAGTACTTC,CASSPESYEQYF
TRBV12-5,TRBJ2-3,-,-,TGTGCTAGTGGTTCCGCGAATGGAGGGAGCACAGATACGCAGTATTTT,CASGSANGGSTDTQYF
TRBV27,TRBJ1-1,-,-,TGTGCCAGCAGTTTATGGGGGGGCTCGAACACTGAAGCTTTCTTT,CASSLWGGSNTEAFF
TRBV19,TRBJ2-2,TRBD2,-,TGTGCCAGTAGTATAGATGGGAGGGGAGCCGGGGAGCTGTTTTTT,CASSIDGRGAGELFF
TRBV19,TRBJ1-5,-,-,TGTGCCAGTAGTATAACCGGGACTGACCCGCGCCAGCATTTT,CASSITGTDPRQHF
TRBV3-1/TRBV3-2,TRBJ1-2,-,-,TGTGCCAGCAGCCAGGAGGAACTTAACTATGGCTACACCTTC,CASSQEELNYGYTF
TRBV7-9,TRBJ2-4,-,-,TGTGCCAGCAGCTTAGCAGGGCGGGGAAACATTCAGTACTTC,CASSLAGRGNIQYF
TRBV5-4,TRBJ2-3,TRBD1,-,TGTGCCAGCAGCTTGTACAGGGGGGCCTCTACGGAAACAGATACGCAGTATTTT,CASSLYRGASTETDTQYF
TRBV6-5,TRBJ1-2,-,-,TGTGCCAGCAGTTACGGCCGTTCTAACTATGGCTACACCTTC,CASSYGRSNYGYTF
TRBV6-2/TRBV6-3,TRBJ1-5,-,-,TGTGCCAGCAGTCCCAGGGTGGCCTTGCCCCAGCATTTT,CASSPRVALPQHF
TRBV5-1,TRBJ1-6,TRBD1,-,TGCGCCAGCAGCTTCCAGGGACAGGGAAGTTCACCCCTCCACTTT,CASSFQGQGSSPLHF
TRBV28,TRBJ2-7,TRBD1,-,TGTGCCAGCAGCAATGGACAGGACTACGAGCAGTACTTC,CASSNGQDYEQYF
TRBV6-5,TRBJ1-3,TRBD1,-,TGTGCCAGCAGTTACGGGACAGACTCTGGAAACACCATATATTTT,CASSYGTDSGNTIYF
TRBV4-2,TRBJ2-3,TRBD2,-,TGTGCCAGCAGCCACGGACTAGCGGGGGGAGAAGATACGCAGTATTTT,CASSHGLAGGEDTQYF
TRBV13,TRBJ2-2,TRBD1,-,TGTGCCAGCAGCTCCCGCCAACAGGGGGCCGGGGAGCTGTTTTTT,CASSSRQQGAGELFF
TRBV7-2,TRBJ2-3,-,-,TGTGCCAGCAGCTTAGCGTGGACTAACACAGATACGCAGTATTTT,CASSLAWTNTDTQYF
TRBV11-2,TRBJ2-3,TRBD1,-,TGTGCCAGCAGCCCGTTTAGGGGGCGGCACACAGATACGCAGTATTTT,CASSPFRGRHTDTQYF
TRBV13,TRBJ1-1,-,once,TGTGCCAGCCGAGGGGGGGACACGGAATCGTCCAGAGAAGCTTTCTTT,CASRGGDTESSREAFF
TRBV6-1,TRBJ1-2,-,few,TGTGCCAGCAGTGAAGCGGGAGGGTATGGCTACACCTTC,CASSEAGGYGYTF
TRBV3-1/TRBV3-2,TRBJ2-7,TRBD2,-,TGTGCCAGCAGCCAAGCGGGGGGGAGCTCCTACGAGCAGTACTTC,CASSQAGGSSYEQYF
TRBV7-3,TRBJ2-3,TRBD2,once,TGTGCCAGCAGCTTCAGCGGGGGGGCGGGCACAGATACGCAGTATTTT,CASSFSGGAGTDTQYF
TRBV12-3/TRBV12-4,TRBJ1-4,-,-,TGTGCCAGCAGTTTACGTAATGAGGAAAAACTGTTTTTT,CASSLRNEEKLFF
TRBV6-2/TRBV6-3,TRBJ2-3,-,-,TGTGCCAGCAGCGACCACCGAGGGACTTCGGGGTACGCGCAGTATTTT,CASSDHRGTSGYAQYF
TRBV27,TRBJ2-7,-,-,TGTGCCAGCAGAACAGGGAGCTACGAGCAGTACTTC,CASRTGSYEQYF
TRBV7-3,TRBJ2-1,TRBD2,-,TGTGCCAGCAGCTTAATCGGGACTAGTGCGATGAATGAGCAGTTCTTC,CASSLIGTSAMNEQFF
TRBV24-1,TRBJ1-5,-,-,TGTGCCACCAGTGATTCAAATCAGCCCCAGCATTTT,CATSDSNQPQHF
TRBV27,TRBJ1-1,-,-,TGTGCCAGCAGTGATGCGTGGAGGGTTGGGGCCAACACTGAAGCTTTCTTT,CASSDAWRVGANTEAFF
TRBV7-9,TRBJ2-7,-,-,TGTGCCAGCAGCTTAGTTCAGGGTAACTCCTACGAGCAGTACTTC,CASSLVQGNSYEQYF
TRBV7-3,TRBJ2-3,-,once,TGTGCCAGCAGCTGGGGCCAAACTAGCACAGATACGCAGTATTTT,CASSWGQTSTDTQYF
TRBV13,TRBJ2-3,TRBD2,-,TGTGCCAGCAGCTTAGGCCGTGGCGGGGGGGCAGATACGCAGTATTTT,CASSLGRGGGADTQYF
TRBV30,TRBJ2-7,-,-,TGTGCCTGGGGGTTCAGCTCCTACGAGCAGTACTTC,CAWGFSSYEQYF
TRBV19,TRBJ2-5,-,-,TGTGCCAGCCAGAAGGGCTCGGGAGTGATTGAGACCCAGTACTTC,CASQKGSGVIETQYF
TRBV7-9,TRBJ2-6,-,-,TGTGCCAGCAGACCGGAGGGGTTCAAAGGGGCCAACGTCCTGACTTTC,CASRPEGFKGANVLTF
TRBV5-4,TRBJ1-2,-,-,TGTGCCAGCAGCTTGGAGGAGGGAATGGTAAATGGCTACACCTTC,CASSLEEGMVNGYTF
TRBV6-5,TRBJ2-1,TRBD1,-,TGTGCCAGCAGTTACGCGAGACAGGGTCGCGAGCAGTTCTTC,CASSYARQGREQFF
TRBV16,TRBJ1-1,-,-,TGTGCCAGCAGCCAATCGGGCCAGAACACTGAAGCTTTCTTT,CASSQSGQNTEAFF